A selection of T cell receptor beta chains follows, all from one sample in a study of T cell responses to AZD1222 COVID-19 vaccine. Generated by immunoSEQ multiplex PCR, the TCRdb table keeps only in-frame clones and is missing some. The data contain around 110,000 clones, roughly 92% of them singletons. Source: peripheral blood, taken 28 days after the second AZD1222 dose. The receptor source for this set is an adult who received the AZD1222 COVID-19 vaccine. The CDR3 runs from the conserved cysteine through the conserved F or W.

TRBJ2-1,TRBV9,CASSVARRDNEQFF
TRBJ1-5,TRBV27,CASSLWGGQGPRYSNQPQHF
TRBJ2-5,TRBV11-1,CASSLVRGGGLETQYF
TRBJ2-7,TRBV25-1,CASNKRDSYEQYF
TRBJ1-2,TRBV18,CASSPSSTGDYGYTF
TRBJ2-3,TRBV7-9,CASGTGLVETDTQYF
TRBJ1-1,TRBV28,CASSPGTGLNTEAFF
TRBJ2-7,TRBV2,CASTSGERINEQYF
TRBJ1-5,TRBV18,CASSPSRDGQPQHF
TRBJ2-1,TRBV10-1,CASSSSSGTYNEQFF
TRBJ2-7,TRBV5-1,CASSLTSGPRSEQYF
TRBJ1-1,TRBV19,CASSIAGGAPTEAFF
TRBJ1-1,TRBV19,CASSIPGMNTEAFF
TRBJ2-1,TRBV11-1,CASSPVVGSYNEQFF
TRBJ2-5,TRBV7-9,CASSLGSEQETQYF
TRBJ2-1,TRBV11-2,CASSYPGTTSYNEQFF